Given below is one T cell receptor beta chain in context. This clone is a singleton in its sample. Its binding antigen is unknown. Base qualities are not at hand, and no much larger clone is one base apart. TCRbeta CDR3 regions were amplified from genomic DNA using the immunoSEQ Assay, a bias-controlled multiplex PCR. The authors' pipeline ran thus. The number of nucleated cells in each sample was estimated by amplification of reference gene primers within the assay. To quantify the absolute abundance of each unique TCRbeta CDR3 rearrangement, sequence reads were collapsed and filtered. For each sample, productive Simpson clonality was calculated by taking the square root of Simpson's diversity index across productive rearrangements. In TCRdb, the immuneACCESS table is reduced to in-frame sequences with V and J assigned. These tables do not hold every clone; where another copy was compared, an unresolved V gene accounts for under half, and the others remain unexplained. That table supplies the V and J calls and clone size; D and trimming were determined from the DNA. The sample records about 370,000 clones, approximately 92% of which are singletons. The ten largest clones capture roughly 0.99% of the sample.

CDR1 and CDR2 were assigned from the germline V gene as MGHRA and YSYEKL. V is cut by 0 bases and J by 6 bases, and the space between the germline ends is 12 bases. Reading from cysteine to phenylalanine, the CDR3 counts 15 amino acids. Only the CDR3 portion is preserved as DNA: 45 bases, with reading frame beginning at the first base. Participants in the prospective study were enrolled through a virtual design, were aged roughly 18 to 100 years, and lived in about two dozen United States geographic areas. To assign participants to cohorts, the prospective study relied on clinical history that participants themselves reported in a screening survey and a study questionnaire. Recovered participants in ImmuneRACE Cohort 3 were defined as having two consecutive negative NP/OP PCR tests, clearance from a healthcare professional, or resolution of symptoms. Mobile phlebotomists in the prospective study collected whole blood, serum and a nasopharyngeal or oropharyngeal swab from every participant. Participants in the prospective study had the option to provide additional blood draws and questionnaires over a roughly two-month period. Before DNA extraction, prospective study blood samples were shipped either frozen or at room temperature.

This entry is derived from a study of blood T cell repertoires in COVID-19 (dated by TCRdb to about 2020). Context from the whole study: Collaborator samples came from the United States, Italy and Spain and covered acute and convalescent phases of COVID-19. The material from the prospective study consisted of cDNA or gDNA derived from T cells, B-cell-depleted T cells, or PBMCs. Deeply sampled blood TCRbeta repertoires from subjects exposed to, actively infected with, or recovered from COVID-19 were included in the dataset. The repertoires were made available in a free public database intended to serve as a resource for research on the immune response to SARS-CoV-2. The samples were drawn from two sources: the first 160 participants of the ongoing ImmuneRACE study, and 1,254 subjects contributed by 6 global collaborators. Nearly every sample came with metadata listing a de-identified subject ID, COVID-19 status, age in years and sex. Where available, HLA class I and class II types were taken from metadata supplied by the sample provider and were not determined by assay-based typing. Summary of the overall study and its limitations: The quantity of clinical and demographic metadata differed by source and by participant and was supplied without curation.

The clonotype originates from a man aged 18 to 35 who had recovered from COVID-19. The chain employs TRBV4-1 and TRBJ1-5; there is no confident call for the D gene. Sequencing input: PBMCs or T cells enriched from blood (not recorded which). CDR3 loop: CASSQDNSWSQPQHF. The sequenced DNA is TGCGCCAGCAGCCAAGATAACTCATGGAGTCAGCCCCAGCATTTT.